This TCR beta chain was documented in a study of OX40 agonist ivuxolimab in advanced cancers. Overall study context: Dose-escalation subjects each had hepatocellular carcinoma, melanoma, renal cell or head and neck cancer.

Profiling relied on immunoSEQ multiplex PCR, and the TCRdb table lists in-frame clones only, not all of them. The top ten clones hold 9.5% to 15% of a sample with 50,000 to 65,000 clones, 80% to 85% of them seen once. This CDR3 contains 15 residues. The V gene's germline CDR1 is SGHVS and CDR2 FQNEAQ. J lost 0 bases, V lost 1 base, and 0 bases had no gene match. The J gene is TRBJ2-7, the V gene TRBV7-8; 10 bases are shared with TRBD1. Sequenced here: CD4+ or CD8+ T cells sorted from blood, sampled in a trial of the OX40 agonist ivuxolimab. The source of this sequence is an adult with an advanced solid tumor such as melanoma, head and neck, liver or kidney cancer. CDR3 amino acids: CASSLGTGGSYEQYF. The CDR3, as DNA: TGTGCCAGCAGCTTAGGGACAGGGGGCTCCTACGAGCAGTACTTC.